This T cell receptor (beta chain) is drawn from a study of cytomegalovirus exposure and HLA in healthy donors. As for the study in general: Clustering assigned 81% of the approximately 400 genotyped donors to the Caucasian-associated ancestry cluster.

To note about this clone: Its matching antigen is unknown.

The CDR3 length is 14 residues. V shed 4 bases and J 0 bases; nucleotides not matched to a gene: 2. CDR1 is SQVTM and CDR2 is ANQGSEA in the germline V gene. Study results and limitations: For most subjects, TCR beta sequences were reported to predict HLA-A and HLA-B alleles with accuracy. Confirmation in vitro established that a few CMV-associated chains were specific for CMV antigens.

This PCR relied on a set of 60 Vbeta primers and 13 Jbeta primers. In the original analysis: Around 9.9 million shared chains were among the approximately 87 million unique TCR beta chains that a later analysis counted. Using immunoSEQ multiplex PCR, the repertoire was profiled, and TCRdb retains in-frame clones only, with some absent. D and trimming were read from the DNA, whereas the V and J calls and clone size are those reported in that table. The table lists some 150,000 clones, roughly 78% of them singletons. This sequence joins TRBV29-1 and TRBJ2-1; 8 bases fit TRBD2. The TCR originated in a man in his fifties in good health and CMV-seropositive. The sequenced sample consisted of PBMCs. CDR3 in DNA: TGCAGCGTTGGAGGGACTAGCTCCTACAATGAGCAGTTCTTC. Translation gives CSVGGTSSYNEQFF.